The T cell receptor (beta chain) described here comes from a study of cytomegalovirus exposure and HLA in healthy donors. Regarding the study as a whole: Some V segments, TRBV6-2 and TRBV6-3 among them, were indistinguishable and were therefore excluded. Among the most significant clusters, several appeared linked to common viral pathogens in a later analysis. Only CMV serostatus was available as immune exposure information.

This clone appeared a single time. No antigen is known for it. A junction boundary mismatches the germline segment, possibly from a read error. The PCR contained 60 Vbeta and 13 Jbeta primers. Authors' methods: Roughly 83 million unique TCR beta chains, roughly 11 million of them shared, were counted by a later analysis. The protocol was immunoSEQ multiplex PCR, while the TCRdb copy is restricted to in-frame clones and leaves out a portion. The V and J calls and clone size were taken over from that table, and D and trimming were inferred from the DNA. The sample lists about 250,000 clones, about 88% occurring once. This CDR3 region has 16 residues. From germline, CDR1 is SEHNR and CDR2 FQNEAQ (reference sequence).

The sequence was obtained from a girl aged 2-10 years in good health and CMV-seronegative. The sample taken for sequencing was PBMCs. The V and J genes are TRBV7-9 and TRBJ1-5; the D gene is possibly TRBD1 (6 bases). The CDR3 region is CTSSLEGEGWGQPQHF. The DNA for the CDR3 is TGTACCAGCAGCTTAGAGGGGGAAGGATGGGGTCAGCCCCAGCATTTT.